This T cell receptor beta chain was identified during a study of blood T cell repertoires in COVID-19. Study summary: PBMCs, B-cell-depleted T cells, or T cells were the source of the cDNA or gDNA that made up the material.

In the original processing: Nucleated cell number was recorded as an estimate derived from reference gene primer amplification. Produced via immunoSEQ multiplex PCR; TCRdb's table is partial and in-frame only. That table furnishes V, J and clone size, whereas the DNA furnished D and trimming. The sample holds about 160,000 clones; 82% are singletons and the top ten take roughly 6.4%. V lost 5 bases to trimming and J lost 6 bases; unmatched junction nucleotides: 7. Germline V gives CDR1 LNHNV, CDR2 YYDKDF (reference sequence). The CDR3 has 14 amino acids. This clonotype was obtained from a woman between 40 and 50 years old with COVID-19, enrolled during active disease. Sample: peripheral blood. This sequence joins TRBV15 and TRBJ2-7; TRBD1 agrees at 10 bases. The CDR3 DNA reads as TGTGCCACCAGCCACTGGACAGGGGGTATCGAGCAGTACTTC. It specifies CATSHWTGGIEQYF.